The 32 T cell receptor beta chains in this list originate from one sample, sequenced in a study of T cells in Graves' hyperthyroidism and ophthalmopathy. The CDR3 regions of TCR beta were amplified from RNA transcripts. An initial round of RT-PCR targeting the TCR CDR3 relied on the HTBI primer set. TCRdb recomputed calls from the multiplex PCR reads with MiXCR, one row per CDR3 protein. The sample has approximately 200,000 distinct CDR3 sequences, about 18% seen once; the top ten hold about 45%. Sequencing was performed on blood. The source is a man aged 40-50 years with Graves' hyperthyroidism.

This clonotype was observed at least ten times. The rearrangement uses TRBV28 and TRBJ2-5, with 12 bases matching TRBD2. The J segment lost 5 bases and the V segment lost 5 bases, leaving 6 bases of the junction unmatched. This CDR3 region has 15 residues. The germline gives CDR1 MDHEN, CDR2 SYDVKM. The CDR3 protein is CASSPGLAGSETQYF. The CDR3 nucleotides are TGTGCCAGCAGTCCCGGACTAGCGGGGAGTGAGACCCAGTACTTC.

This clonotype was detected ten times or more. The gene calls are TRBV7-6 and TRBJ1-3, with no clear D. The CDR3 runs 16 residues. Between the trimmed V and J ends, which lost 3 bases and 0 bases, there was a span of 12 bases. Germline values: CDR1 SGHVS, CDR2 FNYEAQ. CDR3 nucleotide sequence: TGTGCCAGCAGCTTTAGTATGAGGGCCTCTGGAAACACCATATATTTT. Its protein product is CASSFSMRASGNTIYF. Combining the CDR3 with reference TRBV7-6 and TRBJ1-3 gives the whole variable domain GAGVSQSPRYKVTKRGQDVALRCDPISGHVSLYWYRQALGQGPEFLTYFNYEAQQDKSGLPNDRFSAERPEGSISTLTIQRTEQRDSAMYRCASSFSMRASGNTIYFGEGSWLTVV.

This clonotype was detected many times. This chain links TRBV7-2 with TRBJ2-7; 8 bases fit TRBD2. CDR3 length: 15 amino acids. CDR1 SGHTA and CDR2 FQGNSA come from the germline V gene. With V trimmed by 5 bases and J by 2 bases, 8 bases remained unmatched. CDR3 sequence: CASSPSPAGAYEQYF. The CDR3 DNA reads TGTGCCAGCAGCCCCAGCCCAGCGGGGGCCTACGAGCAGTACTTC.

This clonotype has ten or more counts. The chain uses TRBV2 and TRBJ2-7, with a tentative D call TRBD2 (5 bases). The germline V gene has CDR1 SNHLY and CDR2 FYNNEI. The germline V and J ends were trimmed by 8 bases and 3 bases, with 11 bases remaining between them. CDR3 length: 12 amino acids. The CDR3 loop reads CASVSEGYEQYF. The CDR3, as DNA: TGTGCCAGCGTAAGTGAGGGCTACGAGCAGTACTTC.

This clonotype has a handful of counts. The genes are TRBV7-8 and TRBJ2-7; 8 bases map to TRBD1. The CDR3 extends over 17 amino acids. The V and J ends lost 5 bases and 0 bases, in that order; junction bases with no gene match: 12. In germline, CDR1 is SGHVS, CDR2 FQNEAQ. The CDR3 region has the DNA TGTGCCAGCAGCCCACTTTCAGGGGACAGGTACTCCTACGAGCAGTACTTC. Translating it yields CASSPLSGDRYSYEQYF. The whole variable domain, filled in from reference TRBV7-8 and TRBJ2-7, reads GAGVSQSPRYKVAKRGQDVALRCDPISGHVSLFWYQQALGQGPEFLTYFQNEAQLDKSGLPSDRFFAERPEGSVSTLKIQRTQQEDSAVYLCASSPLSGDRYSYEQYFGPGTRLTVT.

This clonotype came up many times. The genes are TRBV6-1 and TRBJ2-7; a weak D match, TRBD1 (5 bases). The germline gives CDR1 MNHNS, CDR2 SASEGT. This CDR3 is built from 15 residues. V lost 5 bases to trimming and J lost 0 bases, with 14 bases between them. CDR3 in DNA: TGTGCCAGCAGTAGGTTCGACAGCTTCTCCTACGAGCAGTACTTC. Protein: CASSRFDSFSYEQYF.

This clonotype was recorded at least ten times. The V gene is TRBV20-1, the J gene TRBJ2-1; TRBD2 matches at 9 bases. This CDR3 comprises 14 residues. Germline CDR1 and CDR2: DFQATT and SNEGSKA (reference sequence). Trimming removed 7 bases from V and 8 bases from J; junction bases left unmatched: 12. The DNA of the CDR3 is TGCAGTGATCTAGGACTAGCGAAGGGGTATGAGCAGTTCTTC. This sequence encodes CSDLGLAKGYEQFF.

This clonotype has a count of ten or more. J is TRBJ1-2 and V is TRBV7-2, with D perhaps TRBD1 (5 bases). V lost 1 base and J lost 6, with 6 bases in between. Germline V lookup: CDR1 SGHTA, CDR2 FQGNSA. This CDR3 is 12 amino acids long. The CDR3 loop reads CASSLVGHGYTF. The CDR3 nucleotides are TGTGCCAGCAGCTTAGTGGGACATGGCTACACCTTC.

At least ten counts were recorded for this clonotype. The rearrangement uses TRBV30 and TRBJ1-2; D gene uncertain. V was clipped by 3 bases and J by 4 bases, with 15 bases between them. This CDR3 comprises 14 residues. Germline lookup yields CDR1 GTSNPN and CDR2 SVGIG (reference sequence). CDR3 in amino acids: CAWSLAPGGYGYTF. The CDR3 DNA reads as TGTGCCTGGAGCCTCGCCCCGGGAGGCTATGGCTACACCTTC. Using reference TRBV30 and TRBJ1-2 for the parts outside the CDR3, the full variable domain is SQTIHQWPATLVQPVGSPLSLECTVEGTSNPNLYWYRQAAGRGLQLLFYSVGIGQISSEVPQNLSASRPQDRQFILSSKKLLLSDSGFYLCAWSLAPGGYGYTFGSGTRLTVV.

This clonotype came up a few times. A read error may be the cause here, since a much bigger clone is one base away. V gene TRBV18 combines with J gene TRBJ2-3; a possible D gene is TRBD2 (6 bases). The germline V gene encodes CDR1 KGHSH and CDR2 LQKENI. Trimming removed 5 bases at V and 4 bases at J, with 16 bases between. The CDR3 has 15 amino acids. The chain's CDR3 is CASSTRGLSADTQYF. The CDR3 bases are TGTGCCAGCTCAACTCGGGGGTTAAGCGCAGATACGCAGTATTTT.

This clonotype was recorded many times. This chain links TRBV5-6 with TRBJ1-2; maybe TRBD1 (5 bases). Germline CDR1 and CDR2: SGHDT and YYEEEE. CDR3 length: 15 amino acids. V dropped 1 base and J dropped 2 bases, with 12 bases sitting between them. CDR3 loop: CASSLQGIRNYGYTF. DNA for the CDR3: TGTGCCAGCAGCTTGCAGGGTATTAGAAACTATGGCTACACCTTC.

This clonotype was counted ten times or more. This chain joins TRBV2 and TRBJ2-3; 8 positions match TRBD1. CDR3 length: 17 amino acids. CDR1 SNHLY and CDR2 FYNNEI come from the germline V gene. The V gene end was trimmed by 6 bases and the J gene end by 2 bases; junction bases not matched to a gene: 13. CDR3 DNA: TGTGCCAGCAGGGATACGGGACAGGACCTTTACACAGATACGCAGTATTTT. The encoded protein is CASRDTGQDLYTDTQYF.

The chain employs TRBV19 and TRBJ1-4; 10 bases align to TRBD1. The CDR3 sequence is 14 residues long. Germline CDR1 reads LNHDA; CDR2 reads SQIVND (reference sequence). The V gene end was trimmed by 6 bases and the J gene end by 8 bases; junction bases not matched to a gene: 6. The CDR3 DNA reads TGTGCCAGTAGGAGGGGACAGGGGTTCGAAAAACTGTTTTTT. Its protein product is CASRRGQGFEKLFF.

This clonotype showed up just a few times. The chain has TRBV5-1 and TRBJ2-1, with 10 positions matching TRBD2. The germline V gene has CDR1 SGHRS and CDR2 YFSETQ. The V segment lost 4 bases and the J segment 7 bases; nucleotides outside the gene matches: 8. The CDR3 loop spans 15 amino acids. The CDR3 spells CASSPLAGGENEQFF. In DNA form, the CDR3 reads TGCGCCAGCAGCCCGTTAGCGGGGGGCGAAAATGAGCAGTTCTTC.

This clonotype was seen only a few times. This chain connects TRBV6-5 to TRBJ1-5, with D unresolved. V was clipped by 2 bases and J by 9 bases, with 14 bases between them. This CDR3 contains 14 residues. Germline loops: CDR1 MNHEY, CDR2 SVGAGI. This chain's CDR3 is CASSYQDGLRPQHF. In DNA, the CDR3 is TGTGCCAGCAGTTACCAAGACGGTCTTAGGCCCCAGCATTTT.

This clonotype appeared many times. CDR3 in DNA: TGTGCCAGCAGCGGTTACCGGGACATGGCCCACGAGCAGTACTTC. It specifies CASSGYRDMAHEQYF. The chain links TRBV28 to TRBJ2-7, with D maybe TRBD1 (6 bases). With 6 bases removed from V and 5 bases from J, the gap between germline ends came to 20 bases. CDR1 and CDR2 (germline): MDHEN, SYDVKM. This CDR3 is built from 15 residues. The whole variable domain, remainder taken from reference TRBV28 and TRBJ2-7, is DVKVTQSSRYLVKRTGEKVFLECVQDMDHENMFWYRQDPGLGLRLIYFSYDVKMKEKGDIPEGYSVSREKKERFSLILESASTNQTSMYLCASSGYRDMAHEQYFGPGTRLTVT.

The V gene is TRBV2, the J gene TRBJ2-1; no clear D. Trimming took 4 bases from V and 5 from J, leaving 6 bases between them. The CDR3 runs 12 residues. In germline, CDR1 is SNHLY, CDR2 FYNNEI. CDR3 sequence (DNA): TGTGCCAGCAGTGGAGTGGACAATGAGCAGTTCTTC. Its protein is CASSGVDNEQFF.

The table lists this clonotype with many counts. CDR3 sequence reads: CATRGGRDQPQHF. In DNA, the CDR3 is TGTGCCACCAGAGGGGGAAGGGACCAGCCCCAGCATTTT. V usage is TRBV24-1 and J usage is TRBJ1-5, with D perhaps TRBD1 (6 bases). With 7 bases removed from V and 7 bases from J, the gap between germline ends came to 13 bases. Looked up from germline, CDR1 is KGHDR and CDR2 is SFDVKD. The CDR3 is 13 residues long.

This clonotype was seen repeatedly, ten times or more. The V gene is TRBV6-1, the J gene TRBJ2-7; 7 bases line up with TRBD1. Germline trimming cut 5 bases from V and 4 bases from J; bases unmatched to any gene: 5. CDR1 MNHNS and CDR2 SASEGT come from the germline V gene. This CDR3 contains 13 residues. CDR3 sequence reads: CASSPGQVYEQYF. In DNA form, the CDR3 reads TGTGCCAGCAGTCCCGGACAGGTTTACGAGCAGTACTTC.

Here the CDR3 reads CASSLELAGAHSYEQYF. The DNA of the CDR3 is TGTGCCAGCAGCTTAGAGCTAGCGGGAGCGCACTCCTACGAGCAGTACTTC. The V call is TRBV7-2, the J call TRBJ2-7, with 10 bases lining up with TRBD2. Trimming cost V 1 base and J 0 bases; bases outside gene matches: 6. Germline lookup yields CDR1 SGHTA and CDR2 FQGNSA. The CDR3 contains 17 residues. The entire variable domain, with the rest obtained from reference TRBV7-2 and TRBJ2-7, is as follows: GAGVSQSPSNKVTEKGKDVELRCDPISGHTALYWYRQSLGQGLEFLIYFQGNSAPDKSGLPSDRFSAERTGGSVSTLTIQRTQQEDSAVYLCASSLELAGAHSYEQYFGPGTRLTVT.

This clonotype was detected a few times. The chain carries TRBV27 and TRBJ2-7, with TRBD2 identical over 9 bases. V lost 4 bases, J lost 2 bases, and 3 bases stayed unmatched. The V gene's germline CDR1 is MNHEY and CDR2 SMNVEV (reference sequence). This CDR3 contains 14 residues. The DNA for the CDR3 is TGTGCCAGCAGTTGGGTAGCGGGGGCCTACGAGCAGTACTTC. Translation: CASSWVAGAYEQYF.

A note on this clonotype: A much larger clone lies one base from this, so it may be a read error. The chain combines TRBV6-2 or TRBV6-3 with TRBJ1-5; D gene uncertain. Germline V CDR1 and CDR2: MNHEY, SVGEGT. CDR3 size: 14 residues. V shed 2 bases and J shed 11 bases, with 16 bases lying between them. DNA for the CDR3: TGTGCCAGCAGTTACGGAGGGTCTCCTTGGGCCCAGCATTTT. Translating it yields CASSYGGSPWAQHF.

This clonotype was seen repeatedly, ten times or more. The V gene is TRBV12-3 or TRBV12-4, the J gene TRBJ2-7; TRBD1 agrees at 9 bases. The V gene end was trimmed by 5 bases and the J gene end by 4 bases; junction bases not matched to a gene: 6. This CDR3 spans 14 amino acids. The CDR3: CASSPGQGLYEQYF. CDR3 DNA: TGTGCCAGCAGTCCCGGACAGGGGCTGTACGAGCAGTACTTC.

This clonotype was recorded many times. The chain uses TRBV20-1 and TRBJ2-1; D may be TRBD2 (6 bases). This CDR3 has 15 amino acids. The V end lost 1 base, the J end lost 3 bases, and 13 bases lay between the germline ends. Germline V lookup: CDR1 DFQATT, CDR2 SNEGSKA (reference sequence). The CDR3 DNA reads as TGCAGTGCTAGAGGCGGGGACGCAGGCTACAATGAGCAGTTCTTC. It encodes CSARGGDAGYNEQFF.

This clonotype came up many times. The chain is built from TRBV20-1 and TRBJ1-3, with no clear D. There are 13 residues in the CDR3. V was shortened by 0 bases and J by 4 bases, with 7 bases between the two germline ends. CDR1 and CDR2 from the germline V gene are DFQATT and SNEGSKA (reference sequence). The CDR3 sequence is CSARDRRGNTIYF. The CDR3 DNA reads TGCAGTGCTAGAGATCGTCGCGGAAACACCATATATTTT.

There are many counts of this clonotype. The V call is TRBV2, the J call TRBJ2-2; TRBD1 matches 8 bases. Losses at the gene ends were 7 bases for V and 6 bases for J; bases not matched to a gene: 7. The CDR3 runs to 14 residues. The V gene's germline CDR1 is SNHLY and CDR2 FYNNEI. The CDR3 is CASNRGESAGELFF. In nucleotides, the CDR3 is TGTGCCAGCAACAGGGGGGAGTCGGCCGGGGAGCTGTTTTTT. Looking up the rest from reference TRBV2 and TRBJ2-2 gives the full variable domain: EPEVTQTPSHQVTQMGQEVILRCVPISNHLYFYWYRQILGQKVEFLVSFYNNEISEKSEIFDDQFSVERPDGSNFTLKIRSTKLEDSAMYFCASNRGESAGELFFGEGSRLTVL.

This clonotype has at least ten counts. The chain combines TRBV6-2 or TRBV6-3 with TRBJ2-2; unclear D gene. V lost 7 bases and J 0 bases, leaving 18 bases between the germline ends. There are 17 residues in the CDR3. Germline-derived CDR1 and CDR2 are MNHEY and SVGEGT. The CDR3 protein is CASTIELGSTNTGELFF. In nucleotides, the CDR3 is TGTGCCAGCACCATAGAGTTGGGCAGCACGAACACCGGGGAGCTGTTTTTT.

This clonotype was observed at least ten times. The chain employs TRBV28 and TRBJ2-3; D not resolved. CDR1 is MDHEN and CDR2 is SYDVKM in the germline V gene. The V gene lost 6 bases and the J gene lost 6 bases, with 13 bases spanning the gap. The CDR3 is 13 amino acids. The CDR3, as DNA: TGTGCCAGCAGCCCCCCGGACGGCGATACGCAGTATTTT. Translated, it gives CASSPPDGDTQYF. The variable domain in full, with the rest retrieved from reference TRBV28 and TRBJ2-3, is DVKVTQSSRYLVKRTGEKVFLECVQDMDHENMFWYRQDPGLGLRLIYFSYDVKMKEKGDIPEGYSVSREKKERFSLILESASTNQTSMYLCASSPPDGDTQYFGPGTRLTVL.

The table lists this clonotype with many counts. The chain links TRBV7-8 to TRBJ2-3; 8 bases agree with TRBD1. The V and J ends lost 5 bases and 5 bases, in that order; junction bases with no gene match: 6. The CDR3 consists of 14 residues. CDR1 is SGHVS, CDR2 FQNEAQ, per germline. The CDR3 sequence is CASSPPGGRDTQYF. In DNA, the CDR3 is TGTGCCAGCAGCCCACCAGGGGGCAGAGATACGCAGTATTTT.

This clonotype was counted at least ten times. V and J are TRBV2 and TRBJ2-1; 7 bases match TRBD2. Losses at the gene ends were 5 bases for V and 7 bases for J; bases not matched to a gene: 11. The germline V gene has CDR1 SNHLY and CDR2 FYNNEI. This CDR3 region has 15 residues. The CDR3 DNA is TGTGCCAGCAGTCCGAGGGGAGGGGTGGGTAATGAGCAGTTCTTC. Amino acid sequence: CASSPRGGVGNEQFF.

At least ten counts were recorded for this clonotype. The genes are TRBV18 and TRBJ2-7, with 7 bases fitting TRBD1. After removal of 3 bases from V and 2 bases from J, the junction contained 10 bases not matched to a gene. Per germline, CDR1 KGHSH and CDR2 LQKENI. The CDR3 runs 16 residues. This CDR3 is CASSPNRGKGAYEQYF. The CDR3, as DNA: TGTGCCAGCTCACCGAACAGGGGAAAAGGAGCCTACGAGCAGTACTTC.

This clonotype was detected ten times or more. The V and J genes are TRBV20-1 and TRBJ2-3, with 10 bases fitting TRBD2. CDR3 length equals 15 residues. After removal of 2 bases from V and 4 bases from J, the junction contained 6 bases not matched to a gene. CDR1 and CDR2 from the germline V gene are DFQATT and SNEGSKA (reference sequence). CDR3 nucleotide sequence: TGCAGTGCTAGATTTAGCGGGGGGCCCCCAGATACGCAGTATTTT. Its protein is CSARFSGGPPDTQYF.